This TCR beta chain was obtained from a study of T cell changes during pregnancy in multiple sclerosis. Sequenced by immunoSEQ multiplex PCR; TCRdb stores in-frame clones only, minus some. Among tens of thousands of clones listed, approximately 90% were seen once. Trimming took off 6 bases at V and 0 bases at J, with 11 bases between the two ends. The CDR3 has 14 amino acids. CDR1 is MNHEY, CDR2 SMNVEV, per germline (reference sequence). This clone was observed a single time. The source material was peripheral blood, sampled before pregnancy. The TCR was taken from a female donor with multiple sclerosis, enrolled in a pregnancy study. The V and J genes are TRBV27 and TRBJ1-1; D is unclear. Here the CDR3 DNA reads TGTGCCAGCAGAACTACGGGGTTGAACACTGAAGCTTTCTTT. Translating it yields CASRTTGLNTEAFF.